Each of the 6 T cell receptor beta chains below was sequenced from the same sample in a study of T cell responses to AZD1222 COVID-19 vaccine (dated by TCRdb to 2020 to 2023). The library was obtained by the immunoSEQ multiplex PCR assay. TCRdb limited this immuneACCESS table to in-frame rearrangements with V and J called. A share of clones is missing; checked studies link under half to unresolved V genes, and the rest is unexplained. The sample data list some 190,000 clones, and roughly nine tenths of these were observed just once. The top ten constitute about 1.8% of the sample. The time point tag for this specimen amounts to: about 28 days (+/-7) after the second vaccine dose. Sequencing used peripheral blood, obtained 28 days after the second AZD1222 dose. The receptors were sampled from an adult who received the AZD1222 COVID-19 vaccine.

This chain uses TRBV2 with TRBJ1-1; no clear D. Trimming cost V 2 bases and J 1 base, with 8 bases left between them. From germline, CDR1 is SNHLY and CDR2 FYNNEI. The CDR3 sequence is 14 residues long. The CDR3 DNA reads TGTGCCAGCAGTGAAAGGGAGGGGAACACTGAAGCTTTCTTT. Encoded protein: CASSEREGNTEAFF.

The CDR3: CASTIQGGGNYGYTF. As DNA, the CDR3 is TGTGCCAGCACTATACAGGGAGGGGGTAACTATGGCTACACCTTC. The V gene is TRBV28, the J gene TRBJ1-2; maybe TRBD1 (6 bases). Germline CDR1 and CDR2: MDHEN and SYDVKM. The CDR3 consists of 15 residues. Trimming removed 7 bases from V and 1 base from J, with 16 bases in between.

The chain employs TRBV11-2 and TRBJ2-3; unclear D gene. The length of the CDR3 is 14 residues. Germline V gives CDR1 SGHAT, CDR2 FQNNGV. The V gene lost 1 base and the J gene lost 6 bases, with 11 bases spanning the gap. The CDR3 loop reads CASSLGPAPDTQYF. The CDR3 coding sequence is TGTGCCAGCAGCTTAGGGCCGGCCCCGGATACGCAGTATTTT.

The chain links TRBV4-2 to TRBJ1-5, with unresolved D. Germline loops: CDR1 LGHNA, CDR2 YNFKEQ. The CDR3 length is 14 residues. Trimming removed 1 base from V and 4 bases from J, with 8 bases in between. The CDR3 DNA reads TGTGCCAGCAGCCAAGGGGAGGAGAATCAGCCCCAGCATTTT. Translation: CASSQGEENQPQHF.

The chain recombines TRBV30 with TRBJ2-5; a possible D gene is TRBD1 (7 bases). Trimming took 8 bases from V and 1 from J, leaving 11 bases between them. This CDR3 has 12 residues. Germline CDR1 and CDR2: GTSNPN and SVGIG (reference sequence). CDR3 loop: CAGGGPQETQYF. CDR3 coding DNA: TGTGCCGGAGGGGGCCCCCAAGAGACCCAGTACTTC. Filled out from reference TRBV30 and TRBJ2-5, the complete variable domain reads SQTIHQWPATLVQPVGSPLSLECTVEGTSNPNLYWYRQAAGRGLQLLFYSVGIGQISSEVPQNLSASRPQDRQFILSSKKLLLSDSGFYLCAGGGPQETQYFGPGTRLLVL.

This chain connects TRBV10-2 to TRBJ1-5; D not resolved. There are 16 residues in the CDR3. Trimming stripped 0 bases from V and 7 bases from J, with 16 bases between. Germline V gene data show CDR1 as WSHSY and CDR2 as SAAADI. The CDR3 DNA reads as TGCGCCAGCAGTGAGTCCGGCATGCAATCCCGGCAGCCCCAGCATTTT. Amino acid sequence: CASSESGMQSRQPQHF.